The next 28 T cell receptor beta chains were all read from a single sample in a study of blood T cell repertoires in COVID-19. TCRdb's table, derived via immunoSEQ multiplex PCR, lists solely in-frame clones and lacks some. In the table there are over 200,000 clones, 80% to 90% of which are singletons. Material for sequencing was PBMCs or T cells enriched from blood (not recorded which). The receptors were sampled from a man aged 30 to 45 who had recovered from COVID-19.

CDR3 residues: CASSQVPSARAGELFF. The CDR3 region has the DNA TGCGCCAGCAGCCAAGTACCTAGCGCCCGGGCCGGGGAGCTGTTTTTT. The chain carries TRBV4-1 and TRBJ2-2; TRBD2 might be the D (6 bases). This CDR3 region has 16 residues. Germline V gene data show CDR1 as MGHRA and CDR2 as YSYEKL. Trimming took 1 base from V and 6 from J, leaving 15 bases between them.

This clone was recorded only once. The genes are TRBV10-3 and TRBJ1-1; possibly TRBD1 for D (6 bases). V was trimmed by 10 bases and J by 0 bases, leaving 12 bases between them. Germline V lookup: CDR1 ENHRY, CDR2 SYGVKD. The CDR3 totals 13 residues. CDR3 amino acids: CATNGQMNTEAFF. The CDR3 region has the DNA TGTGCCACCAACGGACAGATGAACACTGAAGCTTTCTTT.

Points on this clone: Other DNA sequences in the sample encode the same CDR3. V and J are TRBV27 and TRBJ2-5; D is perhaps TRBD2 (6 bases). V was clipped by 8 bases and J by 5 bases, with 12 bases between them. This CDR3 contains 12 residues. Germline V gives CDR1 MNHEY, CDR2 SMNVEV (reference sequence). The CDR3 coding sequence is TGTGCCAGCCGGCGTGGGGGGGAGACCCAGTACTTC. Protein product: CASRRGGETQYF.

The chain has TRBV10-1 and TRBJ2-7, with 10 nucleotides matching TRBD2. V shed 3 bases and J 3 bases; nucleotides not matched to a gene: 2. The CDR3 is made up of 14 amino acids. Germline CDR1 WNHNN, CDR2 SYGVQD (reference sequence). This CDR3 is CASSDPSGSYEQYF. The CDR3 bases are TGCGCCAGCAGTGACCCTAGCGGGAGCTACGAGCAGTACTTC.

The J gene is TRBJ1-2, the V gene TRBV7-2; TRBD1 might be the D (6 bases). Looked up from germline, CDR1 is SGHTA and CDR2 is FQGNSA. V was shortened by 3 bases and J by 4 bases, with 15 bases between the two germline ends. The CDR3 runs 15 residues. The chain's CDR3 is CASSLGRGAGYGYTF. DNA of the CDR3: TGTGCCAGCAGCTTGGGCAGGGGTGCCGGCTATGGCTACACCTTC.

The chain employs TRBV3-1 (or the pseudogene TRBV3-2) and TRBJ1-1; 7 nucleotides line up with TRBD1. This CDR3 spans 14 amino acids. J lost 0 bases, V lost 5 bases, and 3 bases had no gene match. CDR1 is LGHDT, CDR2 YNNKEL, per germline (reference sequence). CDR3 in DNA: TGTGCCAGCAGCTGGGGACAGTTGAACACTGAAGCTTTCTTT. Translated, it gives CASSWGQLNTEAFF.

This chain connects TRBV27 to TRBJ2-3; TRBD1 agrees at 9 bases. Germline V gene lookup returns CDR1 MNHEY and CDR2 SMNVEV (reference sequence). V lost 6 bases to trimming and J lost 1 base; unmatched junction nucleotides: 5. The length of the CDR3 is 15 residues. Written as DNA, the CDR3 is TGTGCCAGCAGCTTCGGGACAGGGCGCACAGATACGCAGTATTTT. Amino acids: CASSFGTGRTDTQYF.

The V call is TRBV9, the J call TRBJ2-2; 10 nucleotides match TRBD2. V lost 3 bases and J lost 4; bases outside the gene matches: 6. This CDR3 has 16 residues. Germline CDR1 SGDLS, CDR2 YYNGEE. The CDR3 region is CASSAPGLASTGELFF. Written as DNA, the CDR3 is TGTGCCAGCAGCGCACCGGGACTAGCGAGCACCGGGGAGCTGTTTTTT.

This clone was observed once. The rearrangement joins TRBV28 to TRBJ2-4; 7 nucleotides line up with TRBD1. This CDR3 has 13 amino acids. Germline V gives CDR1 MDHEN, CDR2 SYDVKM. Trimming at V came to 6 bases and at J to 4 bases, leaving 3 bases not matched to a gene. The CDR3 bases are TGTGCCAGCAGACACAGGGGAAAAAACATTCAGTACTTC. Residues: CASRHRGKNIQYF.

The rearrangement uses TRBV9 and TRBJ2-1, with D possibly TRBD2 on 5 matching bases. V dropped 0 bases and J dropped 6 bases, with 16 bases sitting between them. The CDR3 is 16 amino acids. Germline V gene sequence: CDR1 SGDLS, CDR2 YYNGEE. The CDR3 loop is CASSVVSGGYLNEQFF. As DNA, the CDR3 is TGTGCCAGCAGCGTAGTGAGCGGCGGCTATCTCAATGAGCAGTTCTTC. The whole variable domain, filled in from reference TRBV9 and TRBJ2-1, reads DSGVTQTPKHLITATGQRVTLRCSPRSGDLSVYWYQQSLDQGLQFLIQYYNGEERAKGNILERFSAQQFPDLHSELNLSSLELGDSALYFCASSVVSGGYLNEQFFGPGTRLTVL.

The CDR3 loop reads CATSDFSGYGYTF. CDR3 DNA sequence: TGTGCCACCAGTGATTTTTCAGGGTATGGCTACACCTTC. The chain joins TRBV24-1 to TRBJ1-2, with D maybe TRBD1 (5 bases). CDR1 and CDR2 from the germline V gene are KGHDR and SFDVKD. This CDR3 region has 13 residues. Trimming took off 1 base at V and 5 bases at J, with 7 bases between the two ends.

The V gene is TRBV28, the J gene TRBJ2-1, with TRBD2 as a possible D gene (5 bases). Per germline, CDR1 MDHEN and CDR2 SYDVKM. The CDR3 runs to 16 residues. V was trimmed by 6 bases and J by 0 bases, leaving 15 bases between them. Here the CDR3 reads CASRSGAGLSYNEQFF. CDR3 DNA: TGTGCCAGCAGGTCTGGTGCGGGCCTCTCCTACAATGAGCAGTTCTTC.

This chain connects TRBV28 to TRBJ2-3, with D perhaps matching TRBD1 (5 bases). From germline, CDR1 is MDHEN and CDR2 SYDVKM. V dropped 10 bases and J dropped 1 base, with 21 bases sitting between them. The CDR3 is made up of 16 amino acids. This CDR3 is CATTEGAFSRTDTQYF. In DNA, the CDR3 is TGTGCCACCACTGAAGGGGCTTTCTCTCGCACAGATACGCAGTATTTT.

The chain links TRBV7-2 to TRBJ2-7, with TRBD2 identical over 7 bases. Germline V gives CDR1 SGHTA, CDR2 FQGNSA. CDR3 length: 15 amino acids. The J segment lost 4 bases and the V segment lost 3 bases, leaving 9 bases of the junction unmatched. The CDR3: CASSFLAGEGYEQYF. Here the CDR3 DNA reads TGTGCCAGCAGCTTTTTGGCGGGAGAAGGTTACGAGCAGTACTTC.

This clone was seen only a few times. This chain joins TRBV21-1 and TRBJ1-5; the DNA was not used to check the table's D call, TRBD1. TRBV21-1 represents a pseudogene. The CDR3 is 15 residues long. The DNA for the CDR3 is TGTGCCAGCACCGGGGACAGGGGCGCCAATCAGCCCCAGCATTTT. Translation: CASTGDRGANQPQHF.

The chain uses TRBV9 and TRBJ2-3, with 7 bases that match TRBD2. V lost 0 bases to trimming and J lost 4 bases; unmatched junction nucleotides: 8. This CDR3 contains 16 residues. In germline, CDR1 is SGDLS, CDR2 YYNGEE. The CDR3 here is CASSVEGLYTSDTQYF. The CDR3, as DNA: TGTGCCAGCAGCGTAGAGGGACTATATACTTCAGATACGCAGTATTTT.

CDR3 amino acids: CSVKTSGLYNEQFF. The CDR3 coding sequence is TGCAGCGTTAAAACTAGCGGACTATACAATGAGCAGTTCTTC. This chain joins TRBV29-1 and TRBJ2-1; 8 positions match TRBD2. Germline CDR1 reads SQVTM; CDR2 reads ANQGSEA. V lost 5 bases and J lost 4; bases outside the gene matches: 7. There are 14 residues in the CDR3.

In DNA, the CDR3 is TGCGCCAGCAGCCAAGTTGGACAGGACGCCTACGAGCAGTACTTC. This translates into CASSQVGQDAYEQYF. The chain links TRBV4-1 to TRBJ2-7; 7 bases match TRBD1. The CDR3 loop spans 15 amino acids. The V gene end was trimmed by 1 base and the J gene end by 2 bases; junction bases not matched to a gene: 5. The germline gives CDR1 MGHRA, CDR2 YSYEKL.

This rearrangement joins TRBV18 to TRBJ1-2; TRBD1 matches 8 bases. The J segment lost 0 bases and the V segment lost 4 bases, leaving 13 bases of the junction unmatched. The germline V gene encodes CDR1 KGHSH and CDR2 LQKENI. The CDR3 totals 18 residues. Here the CDR3 DNA reads TGTGCCAGCTCACTCGGGTTCGCAGGGGGCCATTCTAACTATGGCTACACCTTC. Its protein product is CASSLGFAGGHSNYGYTF.

The V gene is TRBV7-9, the J gene TRBJ1-5; 9 nucleotides align to TRBD1. CDR1 and CDR2 from the germline V gene are SEHNR and FQNEAQ (reference sequence). CDR3 length: 12 amino acids. Trimming took 8 bases from V and 7 from J; bases not matched to a gene: 3. CDR3 protein: CASGTGTQPQHF. The CDR3 DNA reads as TGTGCCAGCGGGACAGGGACCCAGCCCCAGCATTTT.

Only one count was recorded for this clone. CDR3 sequence: CASSLGTSGFYEQYF. The CDR3 DNA sequence: TGTGCCAGCAGCTTAGGGACTAGCGGGTTCTACGAGCAGTACTTC. The V and J genes are TRBV11-2 and TRBJ2-7; 11 bases align to TRBD2. Germline CDR1 and CDR2: SGHAT and FQNNGV. V shed 1 base and J 3 bases; nucleotides not matched to a gene: 2. This CDR3 contains 15 residues.

The sample holds one count of this clone. The chain is built from TRBV7-8 and TRBJ2-3; TRBD2 agrees at 11 bases. The CDR3 sequence is 16 residues long. V gave up 3 bases and J gave up 2 bases; unmatched junction bases: 4. The germline CDR1 and CDR2 sequences are SGHVS and FQNEAQ. The CDR3 coding sequence is TGTGCCAGCAGCTTCAAACTAGCGGGAGTCACAGATACGCAGTATTTT. It translates to CASSFKLAGVTDTQYF. The variable domain in full, with the rest retrieved from reference TRBV7-8 and TRBJ2-3, is GAGVSQSPRYKVAKRGQDVALRCDPISGHVSLFWYQQALGQGPEFLTYFQNEAQLDKSGLPSDRFFAERPEGSVSTLKIQRTQQEDSAVYLCASSFKLAGVTDTQYFGPGTRLTVL.

The chain is built from TRBV5-4 and TRBJ2-1; a possible D gene is TRBD2 (6 bases). CDR1 and CDR2 (germline): SGHNT, YYREEE (reference sequence). V lost 4 bases, J lost 12 bases, and 11 bases lay in between. There are 11 residues in the CDR3. The DNA of the CDR3 is TGTGCCAGCAGCCTCGGGGGTGGGCAGTTCTTC. It specifies CASSLGGGQFF.

V usage is TRBV3-1 (or the pseudogene TRBV3-2) and J usage is TRBJ2-4; TRBD2 might be the D (6 bases). The CDR3 runs to 15 residues. From germline, CDR1 is LGHDT and CDR2 YNNKEL (reference sequence). Trimming took off 1 base at V and 6 bases at J, with 13 bases between the two ends. The CDR3 DNA reads as TGTGCCAGCAGCCAAGTTGGAGGGGCGGGAAACATTCAGTACTTC. It codes for CASSQVGGAGNIQYF.

The V and J genes are TRBV7-8 and TRBJ1-4; D remains unclear. Trimming removed 5 bases from V and 4 bases from J, with 20 bases in between. Germline CDR1 and CDR2: SGHVS and FQNEAQ. This CDR3 has 17 amino acids. The CDR3 loop is CASSLSGPAAHNEKLFF. CDR3 sequence (DNA): TGTGCCAGCAGCCTTAGCGGTCCGGCAGCACATAATGAAAAACTGTTTTTT.

J is TRBJ2-7 and V is TRBV21-1; no DNA check was done on the table's D call, TRBD2. TRBV21-1 is tagged as a pseudogene. The CDR3 is 19 amino acids. In DNA form, the CDR3 reads TGTGCCAGCACCGTTATAAAACCGGGACTAGCGGGAGGGCCCCACGAGCAGTACTTC. Protein sequence: CASTVIKPGLAGGPHEQYF.

This clone has a handful of counts. This rearrangement joins TRBV11-3 to TRBJ2-5; 15 positions match TRBD2. CDR3 length equals 16 residues. J gave up 5 bases and V 5 bases, and 6 bases lay outside the gene matches. CDR1 and CDR2 (germline): SGHNT, YENEEA. CDR3 sequence (DNA): TGTGCCAGCAGCACCGGACTAGCGGGAGGGCCCGAGACCCAGTACTTC. Its translation is CASSTGLAGGPETQYF.

This rearrangement joins TRBV18 to TRBJ2-7, with D possibly being TRBD1 (5 bases). CDR3 length equals 15 residues. V lost 2 bases and J 1 base, leaving 12 bases between the germline ends. Germline lookup yields CDR1 KGHSH and CDR2 LQKENI. CDR3 sequence: CASSPGMGQSYEQYF. The CDR3 nucleotides are TGTGCCAGCTCACCAGGCATGGGGCAGTCCTACGAGCAGTACTTC.